What follows are 19 T cell receptor beta chains derived from one specimen sequenced in a study of blood T cell repertoires in COVID-19. Sequencing was performed with immunoSEQ multiplex PCR; in TCRdb, only in-frame clones are kept and a portion is missing. The sample consists of around 75,000 clones, about nine tenths of them appearing once. The sequencing sample was made of peripheral blood. The receptor set was obtained from a human donor in a cohort sampled during active COVID-19.

This chain connects TRBV5-5 to TRBJ2-2; 7 nucleotides match TRBD1. Germline CDR1 reads SGHKS; CDR2 reads YYEKEE (reference sequence). This CDR3 is built from 15 residues. The trim removed 5 bases at V and 3 bases at J, leaving 7 bases unmatched. CDR3 sequence reads: CASSRDRAYTGELFF. As DNA, the CDR3 is TGTGCCAGCAGTCGAGACAGGGCTTACACCGGGGAGCTGTTTTTT.

The V gene is TRBV18, the J gene TRBJ1-4, with D tentatively TRBD1 (5 bases). The germline V gene has CDR1 KGHSH and CDR2 LQKENI. The V end was cut by 3 bases, the J end by 5 bases, with 16 bases between. The CDR3 is 16 amino acids. The CDR3 is CASSPLQGATNEKLFF. The CDR3 bases are TGTGCCAGCTCACCTCTGCAGGGCGCCACGAATGAAAAACTGTTTTTT.

V and J are TRBV12-3 or TRBV12-4 and TRBJ2-1; D call uncertain. The CDR3 has 13 amino acids. V was shortened by 5 bases and J by 10 bases, with 15 bases between the two germline ends. The CDR3 sequence: CASSLSPVIEQFF. The CDR3 bases are TGTGCCAGCAGTCTCTCCCCAGTTATCGAGCAGTTCTTC.

This chain joins TRBV5-4 and TRBJ1-2; a weak D match, TRBD1 (6 bases). The CDR3 length is 15 residues. Germline-derived CDR1 and CDR2 are SGHNT and YYREEE (reference sequence). V gave up 0 bases and J gave up 0 bases, with 9 bases separating them. The CDR3 sequence: CASSLGTDPNYGYTF. In nucleotides, the CDR3 is TGTGCCAGCAGCTTGGGGACAGACCCTAACTATGGCTACACCTTC.

This clone was seen a single time. The chain carries TRBV19 and TRBJ1-5; TRBD1 matches at 7 bases. Germline-derived CDR1 and CDR2 are LNHDA and SQIVND (reference sequence). Unmatched junction bases numbered 8, after V lost 5 bases and J lost 4 bases. The CDR3 totals 15 residues. The CDR3 loop reads CASSGTTGWNQPQHF. In DNA, the CDR3 is TGTGCCAGTAGTGGGACGACAGGGTGGAATCAGCCCCAGCATTTT.

V and J are TRBV3-1 (or the pseudogene TRBV3-2) and TRBJ2-3, with 12 bases that match TRBD2. The CDR3 contains 18 residues. With V trimmed by 4 bases and J by 0 bases, 8 bases remained unmatched. CDR1 and CDR2 (germline): LGHDT, YNNKEL (reference sequence). The CDR3 protein is CASSPGLAGLSSTDTQYF. The DNA of the CDR3 is TGTGCCAGCAGCCCGGGACTAGCGGGCCTCTCTAGCACAGATACGCAGTATTTT.

The rearrangement joins TRBV27 to TRBJ2-2; 7 bases line up with TRBD2. The ends lost 4 bases at V and 3 bases at J; junction bases unmatched: 8. This CDR3 comprises 16 residues. CDR1 is MNHEY, CDR2 SMNVEV, per germline (reference sequence). The CDR3 protein is CASSWSGLPYTGELFF. The CDR3 nucleotides are TGTGCCAGCAGTTGGTCGGGACTACCTTACACCGGGGAGCTGTTTTTT.

The J gene is TRBJ1-6, the V gene TRBV19, with D unresolved. V was pared by 4 bases and J by 2 bases, with 12 bases between. Germline V lookup: CDR1 LNHDA, CDR2 SQIVND (reference sequence). The length of the CDR3 is 16 residues. The CDR3 here is CASSTRLGAYNSPLHF. The CDR3 nucleotides are TGTGCCAGTAGTACCCGGTTAGGAGCCTATAATTCACCCCTCCACTTT.

The chain joins TRBV19 to TRBJ1-4; 8 positions match TRBD1. Germline loops: CDR1 LNHDA, CDR2 SQIVND (reference sequence). CDR3 length: 13 amino acids. Trimming cost V 8 bases and J 12 bases; bases outside gene matches: 11. The CDR3: CASSTGEGRELFF. For the CDR3, the DNA is TGTGCCAGTTCGACAGGGGAGGGAAGGGAACTGTTTTTT.

The V call is TRBV2, the J call TRBJ1-2, with 8 positions matching TRBD1. The CDR3 loop spans 15 amino acids. The germline V gene has CDR1 SNHLY and CDR2 FYNNEI. J was trimmed by 3 bases and V by 2 bases; bases with no gene match: 5. Here the CDR3 DNA reads TGTGCCAGCAGTGAATCGGGACAGGCCTACTATGGCTACACCTTC. This translates into CASSESGQAYYGYTF.

This chain joins TRBV7-9 and TRBJ2-7; D is possibly TRBD2 (5 bases). This CDR3 has 13 amino acids. The V end was cut by 2 bases, the J end by 5 bases, with 10 bases between. Germline CDR1 SEHNR, CDR2 FQNEAQ (reference sequence). CDR3 DNA sequence: TGTGCCAGCAGCTTAAGGGTGGGAGACGAGCAGTACTTC. Its protein product is CASSLRVGDEQYF.

This clone has a single count. The rearrangement uses TRBV2 and TRBJ2-5, with 7 bases identical to TRBD2. The ends lost 7 bases at V and 5 bases at J; junction bases unmatched: 13. This CDR3 has 15 amino acids. The germline gives CDR1 SNHLY, CDR2 FYNNEI. The CDR3 loop reads CASNGRGRGPETQYF. CDR3 DNA: TGTGCCAGCAACGGGCGGGGGAGAGGACCCGAGACCCAGTACTTC.

The chain couples TRBV3-1 (or the pseudogene TRBV3-2) to TRBJ1-4, with D tentatively TRBD1 (5 bases). The CDR3 is made up of 18 amino acids. V was clipped by 3 bases and J by 8 bases, with 25 bases between them. Germline assignment: CDR1 LGHDT and CDR2 YNNKEL (reference sequence). The CDR3 DNA sequence: TGTGCCAGCAGCCACAGAGAGGTAGGAAAAGGGGTGAGGGAAAAACTGTTTTTT. This encodes CASSHREVGKGVREKLFF.

This chain uses TRBV7-2 with TRBJ2-1; 12 bases agree with TRBD2. This CDR3 is built from 18 residues. Germline-derived CDR1 and CDR2 are SGHTA and FQGNSA. V shed 2 bases and J 8 bases; nucleotides not matched to a gene: 13. CDR3 in DNA: TGTGCCAGCAGCTTACTATTTTCTAGCGGGAGGGCCACGGATGAGCAGTTCTTC. This gives the protein CASSLLFSSGRATDEQFF.

The chain links TRBV7-2 to TRBJ2-5, with 8 bases matching TRBD2. V shed 6 bases and J 5 bases; nucleotides not matched to a gene: 8. Germline V gene lookup returns CDR1 SGHTA and CDR2 FQGNSA. This CDR3 has 14 amino acids. CDR3: CASSYAGGSETQYF. The CDR3 DNA sequence: TGTGCCAGCAGTTATGCGGGGGGTAGCGAGACCCAGTACTTC.

The V call is TRBV7-3, the J call TRBJ1-1; D might be TRBD1 (5 bases). With 2 bases removed from V and 1 base from J, the gap between germline ends came to 8 bases. The CDR3 totals 14 residues. Germline loops: CDR1 SGHTA, CDR2 FQGTGA. Here the CDR3 reads CASSLAGPNTEAFF. CDR3 nucleotide sequence: TGTGCCAGCAGCTTAGCGGGGCCGAACACTGAAGCTTTCTTT.

The V gene is TRBV24-1, the J gene TRBJ2-5, with 8 bases fitting TRBD2. CDR1 and CDR2 from the germline V gene are KGHDR and SFDVKD. The CDR3 is made up of 17 amino acids. Losses at the gene ends were 5 bases for V and 5 bases for J; bases not matched to a gene: 15. CDR3 protein: CATSVARGGEGLETQYF. CDR3 DNA sequence: TGTGCCACCAGTGTCGCTCGGGGGGGGGAGGGCCTGGAGACCCAGTACTTC.

The chain has TRBV5-4 and TRBJ2-1, with D hard to call. Germline lookup yields CDR1 SGHNT and CDR2 YYREEE (reference sequence). CDR3 length equals 13 residues. V dropped 7 bases and J dropped 0 bases, with 8 bases sitting between them. This CDR3 reads CASGLDSYNEQFF. For the CDR3, the DNA is TGTGCCAGCGGTCTAGACTCCTACAATGAGCAGTTCTTC.

V is TRBV2 and J is TRBJ2-1, with 8 bases aligning to TRBD2. With 7 bases clipped from V and 5 bases from J, the junction kept 10 bases outside the gene matches. CDR3 length: 15 amino acids. The germline gives CDR1 SNHLY, CDR2 FYNNEI. The CDR3 DNA reads TGTGCCAGCACCCAAGCGGGAGTTGGTAACAATGAGCAGTTCTTC. It yields the protein CASTQAGVGNNEQFF. The complete variable domain, with remaining parts taken from reference TRBV2 and TRBJ2-1, reads EPEVTQTPSHQVTQMGQEVILRCVPISNHLYFYWYRQILGQKVEFLVSFYNNEISEKSEIFDDQFSVERPDGSNFTLKIRSTKLEDSAMYFCASTQAGVGNNEQFFGPGTRLTVL.